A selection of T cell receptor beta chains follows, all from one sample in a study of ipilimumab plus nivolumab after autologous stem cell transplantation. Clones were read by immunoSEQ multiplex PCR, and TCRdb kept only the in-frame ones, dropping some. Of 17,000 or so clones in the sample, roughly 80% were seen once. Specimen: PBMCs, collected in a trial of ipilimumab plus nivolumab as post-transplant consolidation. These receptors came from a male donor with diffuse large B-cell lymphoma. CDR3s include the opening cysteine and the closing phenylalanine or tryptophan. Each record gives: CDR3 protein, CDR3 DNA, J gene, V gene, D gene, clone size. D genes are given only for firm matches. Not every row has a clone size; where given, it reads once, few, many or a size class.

CASSLGRTGLYF | TGTGCCAGCAGCTTAGGCCGGACAGGTCTTTACTTC | TRBJ2-7 | TRBV11-3 | TRBD1 | .
CASSLDHTGSGEKLFF | TGCGCCAGCAGCTTGGATCATACAGGTTCAGGTGAAAAACTGTTTTTT | TRBJ1-4 | TRBV5-1 | . | .
CASRKNTEAFF | TGTGCCAGCAGGAAAAACACTGAAGCTTTCTTT | TRBJ1-1 | TRBV28 | . | few
CASSTLGQGSYEQYF | TGTGCCAGTAGTACGCTAGGACAGGGATCCTACGAGCAGTACTTC | TRBJ2-7 | TRBV19 | TRBD1 | .
CASSLESGGLTEAFF | TGTGCCAGCAGCTTAGAGTCCGGGGGGCTCACTGAAGCTTTCTTT | TRBJ1-1 | TRBV7-9 | . | .
CASSPGQGASGYTF | TGTGCCAGCAGCCCCGGACAGGGGGCGAGCGGCTACACCTTC | TRBJ1-2 | TRBV7-3 | TRBD1 | .
CASYSGGVNNEQFF | TGTGCCAGCTATAGCGGGGGGGTAAACAATGAGCAGTTCTTC | TRBJ2-1 | TRBV2 | TRBD2 | once
CASSNHGGGGEQYF | TGCGCCAGCAGCAACCATGGGGGCGGGGGCGAGCAGTACTTC | TRBJ2-7 | TRBV5-1 | . | .
CASSLLVGGAVYGYTF | TGTGCCAGCAGCTTATTAGTAGGGGGCGCGGTCTATGGCTACACCTTC | TRBJ1-2 | TRBV11-3 | TRBD1 | .
CASNRLAGAYEQYF | TGTGCCAGCAACCGACTAGCGGGAGCCTACGAGCAGTACTTC | TRBJ2-7 | TRBV7-2 | TRBD2 | .
CASSLKYRGTLGLFF | TGTGCCAGCAGCTTGAAGTACAGGGGGACCCTGGGGCTGTTTTTT | TRBJ1-4 | TRBV4-2 | TRBD1 | .
CASSEGGSSYEQYF | TGCGCCAGCAGTGAGGGGGGGAGCTCCTACGAGCAGTACTTC | TRBJ2-7 | TRBV10-1 | . | few
CASSPGTGVYGYTF | TGTGCCAGCAGCCCGGGGACAGGGGTGTATGGCTACACCTTC | TRBJ1-2 | TRBV6-5 | TRBD1 | .
CASSYPMSSEAFF | TGTGCCAGCAGCTACCCCATGAGCTCTGAAGCTTTCTTT | TRBJ1-1 | TRBV5-6 | . | .
CASSQDGPYGYTF | TGTGCCAGCAGTCAGGACGGACCTTATGGCTACACCTTC | TRBJ1-2 | TRBV2 | . | .